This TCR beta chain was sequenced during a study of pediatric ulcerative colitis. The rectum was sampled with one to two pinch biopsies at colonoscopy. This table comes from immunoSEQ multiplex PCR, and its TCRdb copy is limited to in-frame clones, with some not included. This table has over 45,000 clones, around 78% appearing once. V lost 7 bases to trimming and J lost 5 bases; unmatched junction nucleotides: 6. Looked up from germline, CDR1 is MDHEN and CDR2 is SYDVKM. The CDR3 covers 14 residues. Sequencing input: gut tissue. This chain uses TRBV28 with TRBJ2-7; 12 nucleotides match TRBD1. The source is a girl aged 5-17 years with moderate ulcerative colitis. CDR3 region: CASNSGTGGDEQYF. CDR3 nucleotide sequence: TGTGCCAGCAACAGCGGGACAGGGGGCGACGAGCAGTACTTC.